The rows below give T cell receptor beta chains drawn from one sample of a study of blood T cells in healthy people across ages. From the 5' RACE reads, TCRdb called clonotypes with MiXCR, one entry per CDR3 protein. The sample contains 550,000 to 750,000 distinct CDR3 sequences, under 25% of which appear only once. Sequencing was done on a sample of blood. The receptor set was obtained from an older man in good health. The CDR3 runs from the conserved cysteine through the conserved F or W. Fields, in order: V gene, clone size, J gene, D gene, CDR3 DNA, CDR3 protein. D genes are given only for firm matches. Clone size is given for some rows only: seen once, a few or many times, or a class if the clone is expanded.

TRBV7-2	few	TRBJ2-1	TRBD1	TGTGCCAGCAGCTTAGCTGGGACAGGATCCTACAATGAGCAGTTCTTC	CASSLAGTGSYNEQFF
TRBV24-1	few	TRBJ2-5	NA	TGTGCCACCAGTGATTTGCGGGGAAGCGAGACCCAGTACTTC	CATSDLRGSETQYF
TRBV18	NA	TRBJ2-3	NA	TGTGCCAGCTCACCGCTAGAGGGAGCGCAGTATTTT	CASSPLEGAQYF
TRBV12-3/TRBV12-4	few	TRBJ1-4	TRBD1	TGTGCCAGCAGACGGGACAGGGAGGTAGAAAAACTGTTTTTT	CASRRDREVEKLFF
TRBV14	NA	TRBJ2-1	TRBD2	TGTGCCAGCAGCCAAGATTTGACTAGCGGGAGGGGAAATGAGCAGTTCTTC	CASSQDLTSGRGNEQFF
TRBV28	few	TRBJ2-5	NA	TGTGCCAGCAGCAAAGGGGCGCAAAGAGCCTACGAGCAATACTTC	CASSKGAQRAYEQYF
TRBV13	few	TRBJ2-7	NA	TGTGCCAGCAACGAGGGAGGTGAAGACGAGCAGTACTTC	CASNEGGEDEQYF
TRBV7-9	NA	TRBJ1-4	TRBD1	TGTGCCAGCAGCTCGGGGGACAGGGACTTGTTTTTT	CASSSGDRDLFF
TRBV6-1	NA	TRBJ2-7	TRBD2	TGTGCCAGCAGTCAGAGCGGGGTCTACGAGCAGTACTTC	CASSQSGVYEQYF
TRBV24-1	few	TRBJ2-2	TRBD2	TGTGCCACCAGTGACTATACTAGCGGGAGTAGGGAGCTGTTTTTT	CATSDYTSGSRELFF
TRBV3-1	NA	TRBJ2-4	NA	TGTGCCAGCAGCCACACAAAGGTCCCCGGGACAGCCAAAAACATTCAGTACTTC	CASSHTKVPGTAKNIQYF
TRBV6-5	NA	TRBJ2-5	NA	TGTGCCAGCAGTCCCTACATGGGCTCGGAGACCCAGTACTTC	CASSPYMGSETQYF
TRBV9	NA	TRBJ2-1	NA	TGTGCCAGCAGCGTAGATAGCGGTGCCGGGGGGCAGTTCTTC	CASSVDSGAGGQFF
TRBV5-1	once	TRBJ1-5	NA	TGCGCCAGCAGCTTGGCCACAGTAGATCAGCCCCAGCATTTT	CASSLATVDQPQHF
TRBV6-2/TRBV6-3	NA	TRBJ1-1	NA	TGTGCCAGCAGTTACTCCCAGGGTGGGTTAAGGAACACTGAAGCTTTCTTT	CASSYSQGGLRNTEAFF
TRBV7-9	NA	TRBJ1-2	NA	TGTGCCAGCAGCTTAGGAGCAAGTTATGGCTACACCTTC	CASSLGASYGYTF
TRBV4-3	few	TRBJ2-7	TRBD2	TGCGCCAGCAGCCAAGATTTGGCTAGCGGGAGAAACGAGCAGTACTTC	CASSQDLASGRNEQYF
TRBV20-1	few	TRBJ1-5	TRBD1	TGCAGTGCTAGAGAGGGGACAGACAATCAGCCCCAGCATTTT	CSAREGTDNQPQHF
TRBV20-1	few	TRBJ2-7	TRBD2	TGCAGTGCTGTGACTAGCGGGAGGACGTACGAGCAGTACTTC	CSAVTSGRTYEQYF
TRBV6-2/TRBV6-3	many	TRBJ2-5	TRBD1	TGTGCCAGCAAGATGGACAGGGCAATGGAGACCCAGTACTTC	CASKMDRAMETQYF
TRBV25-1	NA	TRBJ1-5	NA	TGTGCCAGCAGTAACTCGGGGGGTAGCAATCAGCCCCAGCATTTT	CASSNSGGSNQPQHF
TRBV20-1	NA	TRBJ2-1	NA	TGCAGTGCTAGAGATTCCGAAGGGGGGGAGGTTTTCCATGAGCAGTTCTTC	CSARDSEGGEVFHEQFF
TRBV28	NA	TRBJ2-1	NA	TGTGCCAGCAGTTTTGTCGGGGTTGTGTCCTACAATGAGCAGTTCTTC	CASSFVGVVSYNEQFF
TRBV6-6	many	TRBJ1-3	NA	TGTGCCAGCAGTTACGCCTTGGGAATCACTGGAAACACCATATATTTT	CASSYALGITGNTIYF
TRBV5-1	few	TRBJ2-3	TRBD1	TGCGCCAGCAGCCCTGGACAGGGAGGCACAGATACGCAGTATTTT	CASSPGQGGTDTQYF
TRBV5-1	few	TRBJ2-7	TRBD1	TGCGCCAGCAGCTTGGATTCAGGGGGTCTCTACGAGCAGTACTTC	CASSLDSGGLYEQYF
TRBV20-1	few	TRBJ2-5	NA	TGCAGTGCTGAACCACAGGGAGAGACCCAGTACTTC	CSAEPQGETQYF
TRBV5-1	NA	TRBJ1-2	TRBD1	TGCGCCAGCAGCTTGCGACAGGGAGACTATGGCTACACCTTC	CASSLRQGDYGYTF
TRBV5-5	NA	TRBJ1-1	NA	TGTGCCAGCATCACTCGCGGGGGTGGGAACACTGAAGCTTTCTTT	CASITRGGGNTEAFF
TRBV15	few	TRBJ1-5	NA	TGTGCCACCAGCAGAGATACCGGGGCAAATCAGCCCCAGCATTTT	CATSRDTGANQPQHF
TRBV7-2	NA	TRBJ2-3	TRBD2	TGTGCCAGCAGCTCCTGGACTAGCAGCTTAAGCACAGATACGCAGTATTTT	CASSSWTSSLSTDTQYF
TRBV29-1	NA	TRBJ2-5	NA	TGCAGCGTTGAATACGCAAAGCGCCAAGAGACCCAGTACTTC	CSVEYAKRQETQYF
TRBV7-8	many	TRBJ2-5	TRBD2	TGTGCCAGCAGCCCCTGGGGCTGGACTAGCGGGTACGAAGAGACCCAGTACTTC	CASSPWGWTSGYEETQYF
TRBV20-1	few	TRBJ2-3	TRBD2	TGCAGTGCTAGAGATCTCGGGGGGACGGATACGCAGTATTTT	CSARDLGGTDTQYF
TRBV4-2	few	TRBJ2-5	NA	TGTGCCAGCAGCTCCTCGACACAAGAGACCCAGTACTTC	CASSSSTQETQYF
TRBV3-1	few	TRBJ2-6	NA	TGTGCCAGCAGCCCACCCGACAGCAACGTCCTGACTTTC	CASSPPDSNVLTF
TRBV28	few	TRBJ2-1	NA	TGTGCCAGCAGTGCCCTGAACAATGAGCAGTTCTTC	CASSALNNEQFF
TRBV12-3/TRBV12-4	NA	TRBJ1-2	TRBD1	TGTGCCAGCAGTTCCACAGGGGGCGGGGTCTATGGCTACACCTTC	CASSSTGGGVYGYTF
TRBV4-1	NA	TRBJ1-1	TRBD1	TGCGCCAGCAGCCAGCCAGGGGGCTCGTACACTGAAGCTTTCTTT	CASSQPGGSYTEAFF
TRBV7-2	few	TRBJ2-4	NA	TGTGCCAGCAGCTTAGGAGCGCCACTAGCCAAAAACATTCAGTACTTC	CASSLGAPLAKNIQYF
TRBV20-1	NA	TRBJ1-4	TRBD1	TGCAGTGCTAGCTCCGGGACAGCAACTAATGAAAAACTGTTTTTT	CSASSGTATNEKLFF
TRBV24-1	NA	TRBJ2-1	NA	TGTGCCACCAGTGATTCCCGCGAGCAGTTCTTC	CATSDSREQFF
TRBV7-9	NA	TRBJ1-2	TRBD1	TGTGCCAGCAGTAATGGACAGGGATATTACGAGGGCTACACCTTC	CASSNGQGYYEGYTF
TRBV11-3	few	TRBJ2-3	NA	TGTGCCAGCAGCTTATCGCGGGGAGATACGCAGTATTTT	CASSLSRGDTQYF
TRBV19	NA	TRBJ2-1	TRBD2	TGTGCCAGTAGTCCCCTAGCGGACAATGAGCAGTTCTTC	CASSPLADNEQFF
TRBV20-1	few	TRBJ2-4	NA	TGCAGTGCTAGCGACAGCCCGCTAATAAACATTCAGTACTTC	CSASDSPLINIQYF